The entry below gives a single T cell receptor (beta chain) sequence along with its context. Its antigen is still unknown. Compared with germline, one end of the junction differs, possibly owing to a read error. The data were obtained in a study of early T cells in non-severe SARS-CoV-2 infection (dated by TCRdb to the early 2020s). The study in broad terms: Because TCR sequencing relied on bulk RNA taken from unsorted whole blood, pairing of alpha and beta chains was not possible. Paper-wide results and their limitations: VDJdb matching was skewed toward anti-spike CD8 responses and likely underestimated virus-specific expansions by missing private and CD4 specificities.

Libraries were prepared through 5' RACE. Sequencing was carried out with a NextSeq 500. To correct for sequencing error and PCR bias, the TCR library protocol tagged individual cDNA molecules with unique molecular identifiers. Both TCR alpha and beta chains were sequenced, and tight co-correlation was observed between alpha and beta sequence abundances in each sample. The original pipeline was this. Decombinator V4 was used to annotate the V gene, J gene and CDR3 of the TCR sequences. Expanded TCRs were defined as changing significantly between any two time points under a Poisson model with p below 0.0001. TCR abundances were normalised to the total number of TCRs sequenced in each sample and reported as counts per million. MAIT TCRs were defined by TRAV1-2 paired with TRAJ12, TRAJ20 or TRAJ33, and iNKT TCRs by TRAV10 paired with TRAJ18. VDJdb, accessed on 1 November 2021, was searched for TCRs annotated for CMV, EBV and SARS-CoV-2, and TCRs annotated for more than one antigen were excluded. TCRdb reprocessed the public reads (quality trimming at Q25 with fastp, clone calling with MiXCR) and kept in-frame beta chains. All rows with the same CDR3 protein become a single entry with the most common DNA and genes. The authors' filters were not applied to this entry. The sample table holds tens of thousands of distinct CDR3 sequences, of which 9.5% to 15% were seen once. Clones ranked in the top ten supply around 2.9% of the sample.

CDR1 and CDR2, per the germline V gene, are SGHRS and YFSETQ. From cysteine to phenylalanine, the CDR3 is 14 amino acids long. The DNA shown is the 42-base CDR3, in frame from base 1. Set within a cohort of healthcare workers in London, UK, this nested case-control study involved weekly PCR testing of nasopharyngeal swabs along with blood sampling. Healthcare workers were enrolled in the week of the UK lockdown, from 23 to 31 March 2020, and were followed every week for up to 16 weeks. Sequenced here: whole blood, sampled at baseline. This receptor was identified in an adult who was a healthcare worker with PCR-confirmed SARS-CoV-2 infection or an uninfected control (not recorded which). The chain is encoded by TRBV5-1 joined to TRBJ2-3; 10 of the junction bases match TRBD2. The base sequence is TGCGTCAGCAGGTCCAGCGGGGGGGCAGATACGCAGTATTTT. Translated, it reads CVSRSSGGADTQYF.